This T cell receptor beta chain was recovered during a study of cytomegalovirus exposure and HLA in healthy donors. Overall study: The study's early data release held some 85 million unique TCRs from HLA-typed donors. Notes on the study in general: Published work reported that the classifier diagnosed cytomegalovirus status with high specificity and sensitivity. Under in vitro conditions, three CMV-associated chains were confirmed as specific for CMV antigens. Earlier analysis looked at TCR beta V segments, and most were productive about 90% or about 30% of the time.

Vbeta (60) and Jbeta (13) primers were used in the PCR. Measured with immunoSEQ multiplex PCR; TCRdb has only the in-frame clones, and not every one. The sample lists 170,000 or so clones, roughly 78% occurring once. V was pared by 0 bases and J by 3 bases, with 7 bases between. CDR3 length: 13 amino acids. The germline gives CDR1 SGHRS, CDR2 YFSETQ. On this clone itself: Its antigen is not identified.

The chain combines TRBV5-1 with TRBJ2-7; no clear D gene. This TCR was recovered from a woman aged 50 to 60 in good health and CMV-seropositive. Sequenced material: PBMCs. The CDR3 DNA is TGCGCCAGCAGCTTGGTGGTCGGCTACGAGCAGTACTTC. As protein: CASSLVVGYEQYF.